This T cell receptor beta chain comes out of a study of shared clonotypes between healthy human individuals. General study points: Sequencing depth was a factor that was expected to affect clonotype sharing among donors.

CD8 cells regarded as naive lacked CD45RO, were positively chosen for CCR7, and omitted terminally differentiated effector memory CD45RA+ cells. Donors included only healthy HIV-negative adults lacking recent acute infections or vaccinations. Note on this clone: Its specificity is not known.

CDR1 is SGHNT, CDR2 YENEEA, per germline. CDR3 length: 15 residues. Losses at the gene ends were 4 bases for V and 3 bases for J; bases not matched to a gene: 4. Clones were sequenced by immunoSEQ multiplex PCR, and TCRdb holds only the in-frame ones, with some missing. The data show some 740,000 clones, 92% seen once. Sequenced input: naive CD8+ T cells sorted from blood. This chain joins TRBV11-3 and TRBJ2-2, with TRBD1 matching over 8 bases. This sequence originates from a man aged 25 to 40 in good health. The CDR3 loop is CASSSNRGYTGELFF. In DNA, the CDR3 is TGTGCCAGCAGCTCGAACAGGGGGTACACCGGGGAGCTGTTTTTT.